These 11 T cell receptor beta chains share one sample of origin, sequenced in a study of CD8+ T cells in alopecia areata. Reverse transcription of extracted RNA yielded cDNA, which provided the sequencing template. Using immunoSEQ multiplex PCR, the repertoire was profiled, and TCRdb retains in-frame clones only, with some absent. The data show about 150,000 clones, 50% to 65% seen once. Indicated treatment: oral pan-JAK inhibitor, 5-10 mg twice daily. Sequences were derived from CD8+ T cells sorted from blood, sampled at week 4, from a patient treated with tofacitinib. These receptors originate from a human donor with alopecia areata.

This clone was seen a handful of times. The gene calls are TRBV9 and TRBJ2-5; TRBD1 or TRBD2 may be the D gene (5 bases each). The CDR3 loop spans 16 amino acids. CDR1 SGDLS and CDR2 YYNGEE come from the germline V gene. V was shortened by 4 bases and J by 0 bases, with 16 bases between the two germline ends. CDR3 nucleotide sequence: TGTGCCAGCAGCTCCCCGGCAGGGACGAACCAAGAGACCCAGTACTTC. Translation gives CASSSPAGTNQETQYF.

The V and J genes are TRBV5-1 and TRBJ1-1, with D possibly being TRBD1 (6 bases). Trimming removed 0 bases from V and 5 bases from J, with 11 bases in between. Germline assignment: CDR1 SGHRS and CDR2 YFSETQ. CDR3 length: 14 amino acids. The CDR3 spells CASSLVGRGTEAFF. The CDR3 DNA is TGCGCCAGCAGCTTGGTCGGCAGGGGAACTGAAGCTTTCTTT.

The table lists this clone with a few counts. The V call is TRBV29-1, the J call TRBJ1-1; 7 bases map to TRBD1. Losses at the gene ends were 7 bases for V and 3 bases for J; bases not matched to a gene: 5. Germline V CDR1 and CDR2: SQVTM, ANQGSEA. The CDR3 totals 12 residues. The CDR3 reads CSAPRGDTEAFF. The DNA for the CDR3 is TGCAGCGCTCCCAGGGGGGACACTGAAGCTTTCTTT.

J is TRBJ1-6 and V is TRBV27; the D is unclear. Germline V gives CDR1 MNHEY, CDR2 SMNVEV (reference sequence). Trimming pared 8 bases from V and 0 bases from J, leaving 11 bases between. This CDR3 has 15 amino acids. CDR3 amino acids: CASRLESSYNSPLHF. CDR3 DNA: TGTGCCAGCCGACTCGAAAGCTCCTATAATTCACCCCTCCACTTT.

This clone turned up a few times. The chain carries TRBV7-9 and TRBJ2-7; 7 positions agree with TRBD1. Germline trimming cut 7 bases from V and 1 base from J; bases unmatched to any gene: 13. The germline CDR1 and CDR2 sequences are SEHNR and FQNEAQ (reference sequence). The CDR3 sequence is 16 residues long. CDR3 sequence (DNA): TGTGCCAGCATCCCAGGGATGGCAGGGGGTTCCTACGAGCAGTACTTC. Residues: CASIPGMAGGSYEQYF.

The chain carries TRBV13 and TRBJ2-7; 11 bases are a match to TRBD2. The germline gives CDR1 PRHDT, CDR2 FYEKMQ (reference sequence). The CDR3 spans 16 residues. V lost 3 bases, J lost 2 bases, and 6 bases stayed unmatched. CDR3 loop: CASSFIQTSGAYEQYF. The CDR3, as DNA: TGTGCCAGCAGCTTCATTCAGACTAGCGGGGCCTACGAGCAGTACTTC. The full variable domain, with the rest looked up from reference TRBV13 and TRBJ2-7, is AAGVIQSPRHLIKEKRETATLKCYPIPRHDTVYWYQQGPGQDPQFLISFYEKMQSDKGSIPDRFSAQQFSDYHSELNMSSLELGDSALYFCASSFIQTSGAYEQYFGPGTRLTVT.

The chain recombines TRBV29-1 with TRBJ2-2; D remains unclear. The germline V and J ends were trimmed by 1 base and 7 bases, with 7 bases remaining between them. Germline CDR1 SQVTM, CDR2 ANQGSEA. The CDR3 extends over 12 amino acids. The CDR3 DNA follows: TGCAGCGTTGAAGCTCAGGTCGGGGAGCTGTTTTTT. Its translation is CSVEAQVGELFF.

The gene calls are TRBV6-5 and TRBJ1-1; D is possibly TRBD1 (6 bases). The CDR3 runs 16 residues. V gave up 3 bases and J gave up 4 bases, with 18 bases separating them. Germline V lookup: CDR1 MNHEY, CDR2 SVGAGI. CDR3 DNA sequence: TGTGCCAGCAGTTATGATCACAGGGTGAGTGCCACTGAAGCTTTCTTT. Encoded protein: CASSYDHRVSATEAFF.

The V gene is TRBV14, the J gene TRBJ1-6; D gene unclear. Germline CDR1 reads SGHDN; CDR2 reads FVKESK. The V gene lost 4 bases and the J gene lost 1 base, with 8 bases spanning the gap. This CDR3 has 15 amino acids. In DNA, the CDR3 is TGTGCCAGCAGCCTCGGAGGGTCCTATAATTCACCCCTCCACTTT. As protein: CASSLGGSYNSPLHF.

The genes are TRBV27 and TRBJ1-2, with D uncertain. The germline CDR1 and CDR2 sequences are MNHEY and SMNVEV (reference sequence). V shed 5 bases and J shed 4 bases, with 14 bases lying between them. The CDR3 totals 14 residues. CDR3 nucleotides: TGTGCCAGCAGTCCTCGTCCAGGCCTCTATGGCTACACCTTC. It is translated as CASSPRPGLYGYTF.

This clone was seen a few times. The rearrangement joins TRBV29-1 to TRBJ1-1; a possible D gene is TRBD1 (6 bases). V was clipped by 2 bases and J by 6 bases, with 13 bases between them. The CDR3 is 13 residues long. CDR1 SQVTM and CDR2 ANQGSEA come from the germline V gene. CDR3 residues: CSVEFTGHAEAFF. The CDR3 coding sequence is TGCAGCGTTGAATTCACAGGGCACGCTGAAGCTTTCTTT.